This T cell receptor (beta chain) derives from a study of CD8 T cells in ankylosing spondylitis. Whole-study results and caveats: Within ankylosing spondylitis blood, a TCR beta motif made up of several highly homologous variants appeared to be characteristic. The study looked at matched synovial fluid samples from ankylosing spondylitis patients. Disease-linked clones were reported to be significantly enriched there. Those disease-linked clones were CD8+; they were also relatively rare in peripheral blood.

CDR1 and CDR2 from the germline V gene are SGHVS and FQNEAQ. The CDR3 loop spans 14 amino acids. V lost 8 bases, J lost 1 base, and 14 bases lay in between. Points on this clonotype: Its antigen is undetermined.

Generation of TCR beta libraries employed quantitative 5'-RACE incorporating molecular barcodes. TCRdb processed the 5' RACE reads anew with MiXCR; each CDR3 protein has one entry. This table has 380,000 or so distinct CDR3 sequences, roughly 20% appearing once. The receptor comes from a male donor with ankylosing spondylitis or in good health (not recorded which). The chain joins TRBV7-8 to TRBJ2-5; D may be TRBD2 (7 bases). Material: blood, either unsorted or a sorted T cell fraction (not recorded which). The CDR3 DNA reads as TGTGCCAGCGCGTTGGCGGGGGCCCAAGAGACCCAGTACTTC. Its translation: CASALAGAQETQYF. Full variable domain (remainder filled in from reference TRBV7-8 and TRBJ2-5): GAGVSQSPRYKVAKRGQDVALRCDPISGHVSLFWYQQALGQGPEFLTYFQNEAQLDKSGLPSDRFFAERPEGSVSTLKIQRTQQEDSAVYLCASALAGAQETQYFGPGTRLLVL.